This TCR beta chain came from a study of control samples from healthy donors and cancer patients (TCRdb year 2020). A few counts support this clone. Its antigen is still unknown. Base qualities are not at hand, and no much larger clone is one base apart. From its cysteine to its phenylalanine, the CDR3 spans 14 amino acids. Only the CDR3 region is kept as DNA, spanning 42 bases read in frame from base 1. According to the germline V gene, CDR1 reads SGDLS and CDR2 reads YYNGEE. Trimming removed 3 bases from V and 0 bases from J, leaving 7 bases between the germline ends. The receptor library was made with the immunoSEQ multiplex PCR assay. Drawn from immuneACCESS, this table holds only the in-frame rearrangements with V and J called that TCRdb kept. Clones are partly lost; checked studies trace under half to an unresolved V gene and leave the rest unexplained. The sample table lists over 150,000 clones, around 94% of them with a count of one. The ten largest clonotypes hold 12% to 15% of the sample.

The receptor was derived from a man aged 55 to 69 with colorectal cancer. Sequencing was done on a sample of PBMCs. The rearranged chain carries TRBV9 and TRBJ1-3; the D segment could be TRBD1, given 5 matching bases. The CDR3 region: CASSGQSSGNTIYF. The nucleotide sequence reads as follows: TGTGCCAGCAGCGGACAGAGCTCTGGAAACACCATATATTTT.